The T cell receptor (beta chain) under discussion was sequenced for a study of PD-1 blockade in classical Hodgkin lymphoma. Across the study: The nivolumab dose that patients received was 3 mg/kg, given intravenously every 2 weeks.

The CDR3 spans 20 residues. CDR1 is MNHEY and CDR2 is SMNVEV in the germline V gene (reference sequence). Unmatched junction bases numbered 16, after V lost 3 bases and J lost 0 bases. Time point here: cycle 4 day 1 (C4D1), after less than 7 weeks of nivolumab. Every patient experienced relapse after autologous stem cell transplantation, and brentuximab vedotin exposure varied. Thawed PBMCs underwent magnetic negative selection to yield purified CD4+ T cells. TCRdb's copy holds only in-frame clones and misses some; the assay was immunoSEQ multiplex PCR. The data contain approximately 20,000 clones, roughly 83% of them singletons. Whole-study findings and limits: There was a significant rise in CD4+ TCR diversity by C4D1, with no such rise for CD8+.

On this clone: Its antigen is currently unknown.

The source of this sequence is a human donor with classical Hodgkin lymphoma. Sequencing was performed on CD4+ T cells from blood, taken before the fourth cycle of nivolumab. The genes are TRBV27 and TRBJ2-1, with 8 bases aligning to TRBD2. The CDR3 loop is CASSFHYAGGTISSYNEQFF. The CDR3 bases are TGTGCCAGCAGTTTTCATTATGCGGGAGGAACTATAAGCTCCTACAATGAGCAGTTCTTC.